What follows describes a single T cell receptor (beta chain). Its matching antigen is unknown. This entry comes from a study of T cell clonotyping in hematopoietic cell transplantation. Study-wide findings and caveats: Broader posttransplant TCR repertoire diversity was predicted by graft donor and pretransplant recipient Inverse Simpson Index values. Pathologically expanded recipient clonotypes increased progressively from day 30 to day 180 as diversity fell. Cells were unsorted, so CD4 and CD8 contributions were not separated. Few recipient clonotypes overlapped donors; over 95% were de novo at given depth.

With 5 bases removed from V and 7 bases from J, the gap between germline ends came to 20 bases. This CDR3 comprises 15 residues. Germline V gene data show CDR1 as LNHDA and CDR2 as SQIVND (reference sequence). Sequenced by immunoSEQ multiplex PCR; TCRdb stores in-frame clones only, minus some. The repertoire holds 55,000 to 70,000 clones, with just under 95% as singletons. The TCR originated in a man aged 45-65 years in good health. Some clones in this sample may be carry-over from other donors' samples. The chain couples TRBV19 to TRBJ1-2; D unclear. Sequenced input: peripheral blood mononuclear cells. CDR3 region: CASSPDGRERSGYTF. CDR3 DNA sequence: TGTGCCAGTAGTCCCGACGGGAGGGAACGGAGTGGCTACACCTTC.